These 28 T cell receptor beta chains were sequenced from one sample in a study of blood T cell repertoires in COVID-19. Sequencing was performed with immunoSEQ multiplex PCR; in TCRdb, only in-frame clones are kept and a portion is missing. The sample consists of hundreds of thousands of clones, over 75% of them appearing once. The sample was peripheral blood. The receptor set was obtained from a woman aged 25 to 39 with acute or convalescent COVID-19.

This chain connects TRBV19 to TRBJ2-1, with TRBD2 matching over 7 bases. Germline trimming cut 5 bases from V and 1 base from J; bases unmatched to any gene: 5. The germline gives CDR1 LNHDA, CDR2 SQIVND (reference sequence). The CDR3 is made up of 15 amino acids. The CDR3 region has the DNA TGTGCCAGTAGTTTGATAGCGGGTTCCTACAATGAGCAGTTCTTC. Encoded protein: CASSLIAGSYNEQFF. Based on the CDR3 plus reference TRBV19 and TRBJ2-1, the full variable domain is DGGITQSPKYLFRKEGQNVTLSCEQNLNHDAMYWYRQDPGQGLRLIYYSQIVNDFQKGDIAEGYSVSREKKESFPLTVTSAQKNPTAFYLCASSLIAGSYNEQFFGPGTRLTVL.

The chain links TRBV4-3 to TRBJ2-7, with D perhaps TRBD2 (5 bases). CDR3 size: 15 residues. Germline V CDR1 and CDR2: LGHNA, YSLEER. V was trimmed by 0 bases and J by 7 bases, leaving 16 bases between them. CDR3 coding DNA: TGCGCCAGCAGCCAAGATCTAGCATATACGGGGGAGCAGTACTTC. It specifies CASSQDLAYTGEQYF.

This clone was observed a single time. The rearrangement links TRBV3-1 (or the pseudogene TRBV3-2) to TRBJ1-2, with D tentatively TRBD1 (6 bases). Trimming removed 0 bases from V and 5 bases from J, with 10 bases in between. This CDR3 has 14 amino acids. From germline, CDR1 is LGHDT and CDR2 YNNKEL (reference sequence). As DNA, the CDR3 is TGTGCCAGCAGCCAAGAGTGGACAGAATATGGCTACACCTTC. Its translation: CASSQEWTEYGYTF.

V is TRBV5-8 and J is TRBJ2-6; TRBD1 might be the D (6 bases). The CDR3 contains 16 residues. Trimming took 3 bases from V and 3 from J, leaving 13 bases between them. The germline CDR1 and CDR2 sequences are SGHTS and YDEGEE. This chain's CDR3 is CASSSLGQIGANVLTF. The CDR3 coding sequence is TGTGCCAGCAGCTCTTTAGGACAGATTGGGGCCAACGTCCTGACTTTC.

CDR3 sequence reads: CANILYPGTDILSPGNTIYF. In DNA, the CDR3 is TGCGCCAATATCCTTTATCCTGGGACAGATATCCTCTCCCCTGGAAACACCATATATTTT. The chain joins TRBV10-1 to TRBJ1-3, with 7 nucleotides matching TRBD1. CDR1 and CDR2 from the germline V gene are WNHNN and SYGVQD (reference sequence). The CDR3 is 20 residues long. Germline trimming cut 10 bases from V and 2 bases from J; bases unmatched to any gene: 26.

The chain is built from TRBV7-2 and TRBJ1-3; D remains unclear. Germline-derived CDR1 and CDR2 are SGHTA and FQGNSA. The CDR3 spans 12 residues. V gave up 6 bases and J gave up 4 bases, with 7 bases separating them. CDR3: CASRLVGNTIYF. CDR3 nucleotides: TGTGCCAGCAGACTAGTCGGAAACACCATATATTTT.

The chain carries TRBV9 and TRBJ1-1; TRBD1 aligns across 9 bases. With 5 bases clipped from V and 4 bases from J, the junction kept 6 bases outside the gene matches. CDR1 is SGDLS, CDR2 YYNGEE, per germline. The CDR3 spans 14 residues. CDR3 bases: TGTGCCAGCAGTTATGGACAGGGGAGCACTGAAGCTTTCTTT. Its protein is CASSYGQGSTEAFF. Full variable domain (outside the CDR3, taken from reference TRBV9 and TRBJ1-1): DSGVTQTPKHLITATGQRVTLRCSPRSGDLSVYWYQQSLDQGLQFLIQYYNGEERAKGNILERFSAQQFPDLHSELNLSSLELGDSALYFCASSYGQGSTEAFFGQGTRLTVV.

The rearrangement joins TRBV10-3 to TRBJ2-7; maybe TRBD1 (5 bases). Looked up from germline, CDR1 is ENHRY and CDR2 is SYGVKD. This CDR3 spans 12 amino acids. V was pared by 2 bases and J by 9 bases, with 11 bases between. The CDR3: CAISEEQARQYF. CDR3 nucleotide sequence: TGTGCCATCAGTGAGGAACAGGCTCGGCAGTACTTC.

The rearrangement uses TRBV5-4 and TRBJ1-1, with D possibly TRBD1 on 6 matching bases. The germline V and J ends were trimmed by 1 base and 4 bases, with 11 bases remaining between them. The CDR3 consists of 14 residues. Germline V gene lookup returns CDR1 SGHNT and CDR2 YYREEE (reference sequence). This CDR3 reads CASSLTGRSTEAFF. Written as DNA, the CDR3 is TGTGCCAGCAGCTTGACAGGGCGCAGCACTGAAGCTTTCTTT.

This chain joins TRBV27 and TRBJ2-1, with D possibly TRBD1 on 6 matching bases. The CDR3 is 15 amino acids. The germline V gene encodes CDR1 MNHEY and CDR2 SMNVEV (reference sequence). V was pared by 5 bases and J by 4 bases, with 15 bases between. CDR3 bases: TGTGCCAGCAGTCTCTACGGGACAAGGTACAATGAGCAGTTCTTC. Protein sequence: CASSLYGTRYNEQFF.

The chain combines TRBV10-3 with TRBJ2-5, with unresolved D. Germline-derived CDR1 and CDR2 are ENHRY and SYGVKD. The CDR3 totals 13 residues. Trimming removed 3 bases from V and 2 bases from J, with 7 bases in between. The CDR3 DNA is TGTGCCATCAGTGATATTTTACAAGAGACCCAGTACTTC. Protein: CAISDILQETQYF.

This chain links TRBV11-2 with TRBJ1-5, with 11 bases identical to TRBD1. Unmatched junction bases numbered 6, after V lost 5 bases and J lost 6 bases. CDR3 length: 15 amino acids. Germline V gene lookup returns CDR1 SGHAT and CDR2 FQNNGV. The CDR3 loop reads CASSGTGTGGQPQHF. CDR3 sequence (DNA): TGTGCCAGCAGCGGGACCGGGACAGGGGGTCAGCCCCAGCATTTT. Using reference TRBV11-2 and TRBJ1-5 for the parts outside the CDR3, the full variable domain is EAGVAQSPRYKIIEKRQSVAFWCNPISGHATLYWYQQILGQGPKLLIQFQNNGVVDDSQLPKDRFSAERLKGVDSTLKIQPAKLEDSAVYLCASSGTGTGGQPQHFGDGTRLSIL.

The chain joins TRBV19 to TRBJ2-2, with D unclear. The CDR3 is 13 residues long. Germline CDR1 LNHDA, CDR2 SQIVND (reference sequence). Trimming stripped 10 bases from V and 0 bases from J, with 9 bases between. The CDR3 region is CATTQANTGELFF. The CDR3, as DNA: TGTGCCACTACTCAAGCGAACACCGGGGAGCTGTTTTTT. Based on the CDR3 plus reference TRBV19 and TRBJ2-2, the full variable domain is DGGITQSPKYLFRKEGQNVTLSCEQNLNHDAMYWYRQDPGQGLRLIYYSQIVNDFQKGDIAEGYSVSREKKESFPLTVTSAQKNPTAFYLCATTQANTGELFFGEGSRLTVL.

Worth noting for this clone: The identical CDR3 is also encoded by other nucleotide sequences in the sample. The V and J genes are TRBV27 and TRBJ2-7; no clear D. With 3 bases removed from V and 3 bases from J, the gap between germline ends came to 9 bases. This CDR3 is 13 amino acids long. CDR1 is MNHEY, CDR2 SMNVEV, per germline (reference sequence). The CDR3 region is CASSFLSRYEQYF. CDR3 bases: TGTGCCAGCAGTTTCTTGTCGCGCTACGAGCAGTACTTC.

The chain has TRBV15 and TRBJ2-7, with D possibly being TRBD2 (5 bases). Trimming cost V 0 bases and J 7 bases, with 16 bases left between them. CDR3 size: 15 residues. Germline assignment: CDR1 LNHNV and CDR2 YYDKDF (reference sequence). The CDR3 is CATSRDRGNPGEQYF. CDR3 sequence (DNA): TGTGCCACCAGCAGAGATCGAGGTAATCCGGGGGAGCAGTACTTC.

This clone was counted only a few times. The rearrangement links TRBV6-5 to TRBJ1-2, with a weak D call TRBD1 (5 bases). With 0 bases removed from V and 1 base from J, the gap between germline ends came to 6 bases. The CDR3 extends over 14 amino acids. Germline-derived CDR1 and CDR2 are MNHEY and SVGAGI. CDR3 sequence reads: CASSYSGGNYGYTF. The CDR3 nucleotides read TGTGCCAGCAGTTACTCGGGGGGTAACTATGGCTACACCTTC.

The CDR3 region is CASSDSSRPYNEQFF. CDR3 sequence (DNA): TGTGCCAGCAGCGATAGCTCTCGCCCATACAATGAGCAGTTCTTC. The V and J genes are TRBV4-2 and TRBJ2-1; D uncertain. CDR1 is LGHNA, CDR2 YNFKEQ, per germline. The CDR3 length is 15 residues. Trimming cost V 5 bases and J 4 bases, with 15 bases left between them.

This chain joins TRBV6-5 and TRBJ2-3; 9 bases fit TRBD2. CDR3 length: 15 residues. Germline CDR1 reads MNHEY; CDR2 reads SVGAGI. The junction had 6 bases not matched to a gene; V was cut back by 7 bases and J by 1 base. The CDR3 reads CASTSAGGGTDTQYF. The CDR3 DNA follows: TGTGCCAGCACCTCGGCGGGAGGGGGCACAGATACGCAGTATTTT.

This chain joins TRBV2 and TRBJ2-7; D gene unclear. Germline CDR1 SNHLY, CDR2 FYNNEI. Trimming pared 6 bases from V and 0 bases from J, leaving 12 bases between. This CDR3 comprises 14 residues. The CDR3 DNA is TGTGCCAGCAGAATGGAACAGAGCTCCTACGAGCAGTACTTC. It is translated as CASRMEQSSYEQYF.

The rearrangement joins TRBV25-1 to TRBJ1-1, with D perhaps matching TRBD1 (6 bases). Trimming pared 8 bases from V and 9 bases from J, leaving 25 bases between. There are 15 residues in the CDR3. CDR1 is MGHDK, CDR2 SYGVNS, per germline. The CDR3 sequence: CASATQGTGTAKAFF. CDR3 DNA: TGTGCCAGCGCGACCCAGGGGACCGGTACAGCTAAAGCTTTCTTT.

The V call is TRBV30, the J call TRBJ2-2; 8 nucleotides agree with TRBD1. There are 19 residues in the CDR3. V was pared by 1 base and J by 4 bases, with 17 bases of the junction left unmatched. Germline CDR1 GTSNPN, CDR2 SVGIG (reference sequence). The CDR3 loop reads CAWSGIRGPPPTGTGELFF. CDR3 sequence (DNA): TGTGCCTGGAGTGGGATCAGGGGGCCACCGCCAACGGGCACCGGGGAGCTGTTTTTT.

The chain links TRBV15 to TRBJ1-1; 9 bases agree with TRBD1. The V gene's germline CDR1 is LNHNV and CDR2 YYDKDF (reference sequence). Germline trimming cut 1 base from V and 4 bases from J; bases unmatched to any gene: 7. The length of the CDR3 is 16 residues. The CDR3 loop reads CATSRATGTGSTEAFF. The CDR3 coding sequence is TGTGCCACCAGCAGAGCAACCGGGACAGGGAGCACTGAAGCTTTCTTT.

This rearrangement joins TRBV13 to TRBJ1-5; D unresolved. CDR3 length equals 16 residues. The V gene's germline CDR1 is PRHDT and CDR2 FYEKMQ (reference sequence). Deletions cut 5 bases from V and 0 bases from J, with 14 bases between. The CDR3 is CASSPPADDSNQPQHF. The CDR3 DNA sequence: TGTGCCAGCAGCCCACCCGCAGATGATAGCAATCAGCCCCAGCATTTT. Combining the CDR3 with reference TRBV13 and TRBJ1-5 gives the whole variable domain AAGVIQSPRHLIKEKRETATLKCYPIPRHDTVYWYQQGPGQDPQFLISFYEKMQSDKGSIPDRFSAQQFSDYHSELNMSSLELGDSALYFCASSPPADDSNQPQHFGDGTRLSIL.

On this clone itself: Other DNA sequences within the sample encode an identical CDR3. The chain joins TRBV9 to TRBJ1-1; no definite D call. The germline V and J ends were trimmed by 0 bases and 1 base, with 4 bases remaining between them. The CDR3 length is 13 residues. The germline V gene encodes CDR1 SGDLS and CDR2 YYNGEE. CDR3 sequence reads: CASSVAGNTEAFF. CDR3 in DNA: TGTGCCAGCAGCGTAGCGGGGAACACTGAAGCTTTCTTT.

A single count supports this clone. The genes are TRBV25-1 and TRBJ2-1, with 7 bases matching TRBD1. The CDR3 spans 15 residues. V shed 6 bases, J shed 6 bases, and the junction held 11 bases outside the gene matches. The V gene's germline CDR1 is MGHDK and CDR2 SYGVNS. The DNA of the CDR3 is TGTGCCAGCAGAAGGGGGCCAGCCCTTCTCAATGAGCAGTTCTTC. Its translation is CASRRGPALLNEQFF.

The rearrangement links TRBV25-1 to TRBJ2-1; 7 bases align to TRBD2. CDR1 MGHDK and CDR2 SYGVNS come from the germline V gene. The CDR3 loop spans 14 amino acids. The ends lost 7 bases at V and 3 bases at J; junction bases unmatched: 6. CDR3 region: CASIRAGDYNEQFF. The DNA of the CDR3 is TGTGCCAGCATTCGGGCGGGGGACTACAATGAGCAGTTCTTC.

The gene calls are TRBV18 and TRBJ2-5; 7 bases are a match to TRBD2. In germline, CDR1 is KGHSH, CDR2 LQKENI. The CDR3 is made up of 16 amino acids. V lost 3 bases to trimming and J lost 2 bases; unmatched junction nucleotides: 9. CDR3 region: CASSPYLPGRQETQYF. CDR3 nucleotides: TGTGCCAGCTCACCTTATCTGCCCGGGAGGCAAGAGACCCAGTACTTC.

CDR3 residues: CATQLASYNEQFF. The CDR3 DNA is TGTGCCACCCAATTAGCTAGCTACAATGAGCAGTTCTTC. The chain has TRBV25-1 and TRBJ2-1; no reliable D call. The V end lost 10 bases, the J end lost 3 bases, and 13 bases lay between the germline ends. The CDR3 length is 13 residues. The germline gives CDR1 MGHDK, CDR2 SYGVNS.